This TCR beta chain was documented in a study of identical twins' blood T cells. The CDR3 runs to 12 residues. Trimming at V came to 1 base and at J to 8 bases, leaving 1 base not matched to a gene. From germline, CDR1 is KGHSY and CDR2 FQNENV. Sample barcodes were added at both library ends during cDNA synthesis. TCRdb analysed the 5' RACE reads with MiXCR anew, one entry per CDR3 protein. The profile shows 300,000 to 450,000 distinct CDR3 sequences, 28% of them singletons. This clonotype was seen many times. Donors were six healthy women in three monozygous twin pairs. Sequencing input: PBMCs. The source of this sequence is a woman between 18 and 49 years old in good health. The genes are TRBV16 and TRBJ1-1, with TRBD1 identical over 7 bases. The CDR3 protein is CASSQLDREAFF. The CDR3 region has the DNA TGTGCCAGCAGCCAATTGGACAGGGAAGCTTTCTTT.